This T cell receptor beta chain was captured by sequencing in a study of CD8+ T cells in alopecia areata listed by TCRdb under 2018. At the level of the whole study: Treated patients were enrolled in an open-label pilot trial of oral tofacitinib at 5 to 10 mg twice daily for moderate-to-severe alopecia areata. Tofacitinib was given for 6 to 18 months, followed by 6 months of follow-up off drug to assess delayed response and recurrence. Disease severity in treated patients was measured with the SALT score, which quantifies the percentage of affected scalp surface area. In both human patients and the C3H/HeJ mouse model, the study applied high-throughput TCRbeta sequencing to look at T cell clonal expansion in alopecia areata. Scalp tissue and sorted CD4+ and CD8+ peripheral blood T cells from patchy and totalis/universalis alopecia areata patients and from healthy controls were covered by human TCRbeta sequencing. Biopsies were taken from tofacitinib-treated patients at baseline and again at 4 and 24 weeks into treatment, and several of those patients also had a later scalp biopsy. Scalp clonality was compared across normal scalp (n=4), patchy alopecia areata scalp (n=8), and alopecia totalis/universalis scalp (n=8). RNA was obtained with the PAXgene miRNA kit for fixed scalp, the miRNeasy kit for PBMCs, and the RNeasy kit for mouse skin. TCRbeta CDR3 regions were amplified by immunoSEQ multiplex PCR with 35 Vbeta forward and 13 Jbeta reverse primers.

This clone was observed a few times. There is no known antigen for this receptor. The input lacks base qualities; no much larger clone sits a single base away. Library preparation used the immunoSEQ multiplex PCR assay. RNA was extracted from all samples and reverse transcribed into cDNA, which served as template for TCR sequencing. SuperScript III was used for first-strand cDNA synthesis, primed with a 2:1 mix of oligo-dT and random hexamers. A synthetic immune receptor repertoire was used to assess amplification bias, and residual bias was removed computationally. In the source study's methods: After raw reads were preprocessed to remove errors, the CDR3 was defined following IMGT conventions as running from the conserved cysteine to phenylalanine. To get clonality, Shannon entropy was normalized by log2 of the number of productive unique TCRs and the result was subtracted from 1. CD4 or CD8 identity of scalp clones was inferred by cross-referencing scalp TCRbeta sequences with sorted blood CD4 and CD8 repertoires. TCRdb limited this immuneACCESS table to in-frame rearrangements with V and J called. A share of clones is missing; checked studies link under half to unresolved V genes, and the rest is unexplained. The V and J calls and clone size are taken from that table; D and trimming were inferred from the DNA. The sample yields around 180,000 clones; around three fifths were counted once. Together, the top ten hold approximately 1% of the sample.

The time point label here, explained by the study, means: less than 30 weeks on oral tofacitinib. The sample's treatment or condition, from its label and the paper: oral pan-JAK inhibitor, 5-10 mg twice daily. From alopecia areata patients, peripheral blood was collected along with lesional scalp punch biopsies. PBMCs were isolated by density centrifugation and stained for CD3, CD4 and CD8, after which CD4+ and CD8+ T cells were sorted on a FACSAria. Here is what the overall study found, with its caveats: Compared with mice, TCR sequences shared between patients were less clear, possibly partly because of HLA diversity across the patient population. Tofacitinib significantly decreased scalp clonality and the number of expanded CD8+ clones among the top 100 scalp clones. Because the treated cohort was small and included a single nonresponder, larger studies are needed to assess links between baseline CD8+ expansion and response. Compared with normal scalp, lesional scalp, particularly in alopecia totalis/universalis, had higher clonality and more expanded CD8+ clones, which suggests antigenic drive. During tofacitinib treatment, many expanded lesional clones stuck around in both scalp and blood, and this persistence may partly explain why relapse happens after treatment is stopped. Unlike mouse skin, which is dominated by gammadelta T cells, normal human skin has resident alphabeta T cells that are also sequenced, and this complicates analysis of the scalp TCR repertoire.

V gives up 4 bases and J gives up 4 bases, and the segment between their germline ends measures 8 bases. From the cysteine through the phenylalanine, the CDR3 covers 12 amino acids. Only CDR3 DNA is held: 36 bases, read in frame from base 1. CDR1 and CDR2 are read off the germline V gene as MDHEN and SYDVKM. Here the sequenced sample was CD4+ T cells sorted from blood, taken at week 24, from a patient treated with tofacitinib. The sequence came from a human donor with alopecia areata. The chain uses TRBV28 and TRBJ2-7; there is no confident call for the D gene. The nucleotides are TGTGCCAGCAGTTCCGTTGAGTACGAGCAGTACTTC. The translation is CASSSVEYEQYF.